Listed below are T cell receptor beta chains from one sample, sequenced in a study of tumor-infiltrating lymphocytes in primary liver carcinoma. In TCRdb, the multiplex PCR reads were re-called with MiXCR into one record per CDR3 protein. Of approximately 110,000 distinct CDR3 sequences listed, 80% to 85% are singletons. Sequenced sample: liver tumor tissue from sampling region 3. Source of these receptors: a man in his forties with primary liver carcinoma and hepatitis B virus infection. Both conserved end residues are part of each CDR3. A D gene is named only where the DNA matches it firmly. Only part of the rows carry a size: once, few, many, or a class if the clone is expanded.

J gene: TRBJ2-1; V gene: TRBV4-3; clone size: -; D gene: -; CDR3 DNA: TGCGCCAGCAACCAAGATAGAGGTAGTGGCTACAATGAGCAGTTCTTC; CDR3 protein: CASNQDRGSGYNEQFF
J gene: TRBJ2-5; V gene: TRBV12-3/TRBV12-4; clone size: -; D gene: -; CDR3 DNA: TGTGCCAGCAATTTAGTAACCACCTCTCGGACCCAGTACTTC; CDR3 protein: CASNLVTTSRTQYF
J gene: TRBJ2-7; V gene: TRBV5-6; clone size: -; D gene: -; CDR3 DNA: TGTGCCGGCAGCTTGGAGGGCAGTAATATTGGCGTGCAATACTTC; CDR3 protein: CAGSLEGSNIGVQYF
J gene: TRBJ2-3; V gene: TRBV12-3/TRBV12-4; clone size: -; D gene: TRBD2; CDR3 DNA: TGTGCCAGCAGTCCTAGCGGATCTACAGAAACGCAGTATTTT; CDR3 protein: CASSPSGSTETQYF
J gene: TRBJ2-1; V gene: TRBV5-1; clone size: -; D gene: TRBD2; CDR3 DNA: TGCGCCGGCAGCTTGTCTAGCGGGAACCTCAATGAGCAGCTCTTC; CDR3 protein: CAGSLSSGNLNEQLF
J gene: TRBJ1-2; V gene: TRBV6-1; clone size: -; D gene: -; CDR3 DNA: TGTGTCAGCAGTGAAGGCAGGGCGCGGAACACCTTC; CDR3 protein: CVSSEGRARNTF
J gene: TRBJ2-7; V gene: TRBV5-4; clone size: -; D gene: -; CDR3 DNA: TGTGCCAGCATCTCCTTGCAGGGCTACGAGCAATACTTC; CDR3 protein: CASISLQGYEQYF
J gene: TRBJ2-3; V gene: TRBV11-2; clone size: -; D gene: -; CDR3 DNA: TGTACCAGCAGCCCCCTGACATGGGGCACCGATACACGGTATTTT; CDR3 protein: CTSSPLTWGTDTRYF
J gene: TRBJ2-2; V gene: TRBV4-2; clone size: -; D gene: -; CDR3 DNA: TGTGCCAACAGCCAGTTGACAGACCACACTGGGGAGCTGTTTTTT; CDR3 protein: CANSQLTDHTGELFF
J gene: TRBJ2-2; V gene: TRBV5-1; clone size: -; D gene: -; CDR3 DNA: TGCGCCAGCAGCTCGCCTCTGCGAAACACCGGGAAGCTGTTTTTT; CDR3 protein: CASSSPLRNTGKLFF
J gene: TRBJ1-1; V gene: TRBV2; clone size: -; D gene: TRBD1; CDR3 DNA: TGTGCCAGCAGTTTTGACAGGGAAACTGAAGATTTCTTT; CDR3 protein: CASSFDRETEDFF
J gene: TRBJ2-1; V gene: TRBV7-9; clone size: many; D gene: -; CDR3 DNA: TGTGCCAGCAGCTTGACCCAGGGGATGAACAATGAGCAGTTCTTC; CDR3 protein: CASSLTQGMNNEQFF
J gene: TRBJ1-5; V gene: TRBV10-3; clone size: -; D gene: -; CDR3 DNA: TGTGCCATCAGCCCAACGGATCCTAGTACAGATACGCAGCATTTT; CDR3 protein: CAISPTDPSTDTQHF
J gene: TRBJ2-1; V gene: TRBV4-2; clone size: -; D gene: TRBD2; CDR3 DNA: TGTGCCAGCAACCACGATATAGCGGGTGGACTAGCGGGAGGGAGCCCGCAGTTCTTC; CDR3 protein: CASNHDIAGGLAGGSPQFF
J gene: TRBJ1-1; V gene: TRBV6-2/TRBV6-3; clone size: -; D gene: -; CDR3 DNA: TGTGCCAGCGGACTCATACTGGGGAGGGGGACTGAAGCTTTCTTT; CDR3 protein: CASGLILGRGTEAFF
J gene: TRBJ2-2; V gene: TRBV11-3; clone size: -; D gene: TRBD2; CDR3 DNA: TGTGCCAGCAACTCCGGACTAGCGGGCTACATCGGGGAGTTGTTTTTT; CDR3 protein: CASNSGLAGYIGELFF
J gene: TRBJ2-7; V gene: TRBV4-1; clone size: -; D gene: -; CDR3 DNA: TGCGCCAGCAGTCGACCCGACTCCCTCTCCTACGAGAAATTCTTC; CDR3 protein: CASSRPDSLSYEKFF
J gene: TRBJ2-7; V gene: TRBV7-8; clone size: once; D gene: -; CDR3 DNA: TGTGCCAGCAGCGTGACTATCGACTACGAGCAGTACTTC; CDR3 protein: CASSVTIDYEQYF
J gene: TRBJ2-3; V gene: TRBV4-1; clone size: -; D gene: -; CDR3 DNA: TGCGCCAGCAACCAGATAGATACGCAGTATTTT; CDR3 protein: CASNQIDTQYF
J gene: TRBJ2-4; V gene: TRBV11-1; clone size: -; D gene: -; CDR3 DNA: TGTGCCAGCAGCTTTCATGGGGCTAGTGGGACCAAAAACATTCAGTACTTC; CDR3 protein: CASSFHGASGTKNIQYF
J gene: TRBJ2-3; V gene: TRBV6-6; clone size: -; D gene: -; CDR3 DNA: TGTGCCAGCAGTTACGCGACTATAACAGATACGCAGAACTTT; CDR3 protein: CASSYATITDTQNF
J gene: TRBJ2-7; V gene: TRBV5-4; clone size: -; D gene: -; CDR3 DNA: TGTGTCAGCAGCTTACTGGGGCTGGACGAACAGTACTTC; CDR3 protein: CVSSLLGLDEQYF
J gene: TRBJ1-2; V gene: TRBV5-6; clone size: -; D gene: TRBD1; CDR3 DNA: TGTGCCAGCATCTCCGGGACAGAGATAGCTTGGAGCTATGGCTACACCTTC; CDR3 protein: CASISGTEIAWSYGYTF
J gene: TRBJ2-1; V gene: TRBV29-1; clone size: -; D gene: TRBD2; CDR3 DNA: TGCAGCGTTGGACTAGCGGGAGGGTTCTACAGTGAGCGGTCCTTC; CDR3 protein: CSVGLAGGFYSERSF
J gene: TRBJ2-6; V gene: TRBV11-2; clone size: -; D gene: -; CDR3 DNA: TGTGCCCCCAGCGGCCGCTCTGGGGCCAACGTCCTGACTTTC; CDR3 protein: CAPSGRSGANVLTF
J gene: TRBJ1-5; V gene: TRBV29-1; clone size: -; D gene: TRBD1; CDR3 DNA: TGCAGCGTTTCCGGACAGGATCAGCCCCAACGTTTT; CDR3 protein: CSVSGQDQPQRF
J gene: TRBJ2-5; V gene: TRBV6-5; clone size: -; D gene: -; CDR3 DNA: TGTGCCAGCAGTTACTGGAATCCTGGGGAGATCCAGTACTTC; CDR3 protein: CASSYWNPGEIQYF
J gene: TRBJ2-4; V gene: TRBV10-3; clone size: -; D gene: -; CDR3 DNA: TGTGCCATCCGGGAGACCGTGGGCCTCAAAAACATTCAGTACTTC; CDR3 protein: CAIRETVGLKNIQYF
J gene: TRBJ2-1; V gene: TRBV24-1; clone size: -; D gene: TRBD1; CDR3 DNA: TGTGCCACCAGTGATCTCGGGACAGGGTTACCGAATGAGCAGTTCTTC; CDR3 protein: CATSDLGTGLPNEQFF
J gene: TRBJ2-3; V gene: TRBV11-1; clone size: -; D gene: -; CDR3 DNA: TGTGCCAGCAGCTCTGGGGGGAGCTCGGTTGGAGCCCGCGCAGATACGCAGTATTTT; CDR3 protein: CASSSGGSSVGARADTQYF
J gene: TRBJ2-6; V gene: TRBV29-1; clone size: -; D gene: -; CDR3 DNA: TGCAGCGTTGCTCCCACGGGGGCCACTGGGGCCAACGTCCTGACTTTC; CDR3 protein: CSVAPTGATGANVLTF
J gene: TRBJ1-5; V gene: TRBV5-4; clone size: -; D gene: -; CDR3 DNA: TGTGCCAACAGTAAGGACGGCAATCAGCCCCAGCGTTTT; CDR3 protein: CANSKDGNQPQRF
J gene: TRBJ2-3; V gene: TRBV6-2/TRBV6-3; clone size: -; D gene: -; CDR3 DNA: TGTACCATAACAGGTTCGGGCACAAATACGCAGTATTTT; CDR3 protein: CTITGSGTNTQYF
J gene: TRBJ2-7; V gene: TRBV5-1; clone size: -; D gene: -; CDR3 DNA: TGCGCCAGCAGCCAAGCGGCAGTTCCCCTCTCCGGGCAGTACTTC; CDR3 protein: CASSQAAVPLSGQYF
J gene: TRBJ2-7; V gene: TRBV5-6; clone size: -; D gene: -; CDR3 DNA: TGTGCCAGCAGCCTGGAGAACAGTAATATTGGCGTGCAGTACTTC; CDR3 protein: CASSLENSNIGVQYF
J gene: TRBJ2-5; V gene: TRBV10-3; clone size: -; D gene: -; CDR3 DNA: TGTGCCATCAGTGTGTCTAAGGGGGGGGCAGAGACCCAATACTTC; CDR3 protein: CAISVSKGGAETQYF
J gene: TRBJ2-1; V gene: TRBV12-3/TRBV12-4; clone size: -; D gene: TRBD2; CDR3 DNA: TGTGCCAGCAGCCTTCTAGGGAGCGGGAGGGGAAATGGACAGTTCTTC; CDR3 protein: CASSLLGSGRGNGQFF
J gene: TRBJ1-6; V gene: TRBV6-6; clone size: -; D gene: TRBD1; CDR3 DNA: TGTGTCAGCAGCCTGGGGACAGTGAAGAATTCACCCCTCCACTTT; CDR3 protein: CVSSLGTVKNSPLHF
J gene: TRBJ2-3; V gene: TRBV10-3; clone size: -; D gene: -; CDR3 DNA: TGTGCCACCAGTGAGAGCGGCAACACAGATACGCAGTACTTT; CDR3 protein: CATSESGNTDTQYF
J gene: TRBJ2-2; V gene: TRBV11-2; clone size: -; D gene: TRBD2; CDR3 DNA: TGTGCCAGCCGCCCTTCTAGCGGCGCGAACACCGGGGAGCTGTTTTTT; CDR3 protein: CASRPSSGANTGELFF
J gene: TRBJ2-5; V gene: TRBV6-1; clone size: once; D gene: TRBD1; CDR3 DNA: TGTACCAGCAGTGAAGCTCTCGGGACAGGGGGCCGTGAGACCCAGTACTTC; CDR3 protein: CTSSEALGTGGRETQYF
J gene: TRBJ1-1; V gene: TRBV4-2; clone size: once; D gene: -; CDR3 DNA: TGTGCCAACAGCGAAGATTCCAATGGGAGAGCCTTCTTT; CDR3 protein: CANSEDSNGRAFF
J gene: TRBJ1-2; V gene: TRBV29-1; clone size: few; D gene: -; CDR3 DNA: TGCAGCGTCGGGGATAGGGAAAACTATGGCTACACCTTC; CDR3 protein: CSVGDRENYGYTF
J gene: TRBJ2-1; V gene: TRBV14; clone size: -; D gene: TRBD2; CDR3 DNA: TGTACCAGCAGCGCCGTAGCGGGATGGGTATACAATGAGCAGTTCTTC; CDR3 protein: CTSSAVAGWVYNEQFF
J gene: TRBJ2-1; V gene: TRBV29-1; clone size: -; D gene: -; CDR3 DNA: TGCAGCGTTCCAGCAGGGGAGTCCTACAATGGGCAGTTCTTC; CDR3 protein: CSVPAGESYNGQFF
J gene: TRBJ2-1; V gene: TRBV29-1; clone size: -; D gene: -; CDR3 DNA: TGCAGCGTTGGAGTAGCGCGAGTGTTCTACAATGAGCAGTTCTTC; CDR3 protein: CSVGVARVFYNEQFF
J gene: TRBJ1-1; V gene: TRBV6-1; clone size: -; D gene: -; CDR3 DNA: TGTGCCAGCAGATCACAGGGAAAACCTGTAGCTTTCTTT; CDR3 protein: CASRSQGKPVAFF
J gene: TRBJ2-7; V gene: TRBV11-2; clone size: -; D gene: TRBD2; CDR3 DNA: TGTGCCAGCAGCTCAGGACTAGGACGCTCCTACGAGCAATACTTC; CDR3 protein: CASSSGLGRSYEQYF
J gene: TRBJ2-3; V gene: TRBV6-5; clone size: -; D gene: TRBD2; CDR3 DNA: TGTGCCAGCAGACGATGGAGGGGTAGCGGGACTAGCACAGATACACAGTATTTT; CDR3 protein: CASRRWRGSGTSTDTQYF
J gene: TRBJ2-3; V gene: TRBV29-1; clone size: -; D gene: -; CDR3 DNA: TGCAGCGTTGACCTGGCAGATACGCAATATTTT; CDR3 protein: CSVDLADTQYF
J gene: TRBJ2-5; V gene: TRBV7-8; clone size: -; D gene: -; CDR3 DNA: TGTGCCAGCTCCCGGGGTATTAAAGAGACCCAATACTTC; CDR3 protein: CASSRGIKETQYF
J gene: TRBJ2-1; V gene: TRBV11-3; clone size: -; D gene: -; CDR3 DNA: TGTGCAAGCATCATAAATGCCAATGAACAGTTCTTC; CDR3 protein: CASIINANEQFF
J gene: TRBJ1-5; V gene: TRBV5-6; clone size: -; D gene: -; CDR3 DNA: TGTGCCAGCAGTTTGTGGGCAGGGAGTTATCGTCAGCCCCAGCATTTT; CDR3 protein: CASSLWAGSYRQPQHF